These 4 T cell receptor beta chains were sequenced from one sample in a study of blood T cells in healthy people across ages. It was with a sample-barcoded 5' primer and a J-beta primer mix that a second PCR of roughly 7 to 12 cycles was run. Using its own MiXCR run on the 5' RACE reads, TCRdb lists one record per CDR3 protein. The table shows hundreds of thousands of distinct CDR3 sequences, with roughly 53% occurring only once. The material sequenced was blood. The source is a man at least 80 years old in good health.

The CDR3 reads CASSEPRGRRDEQYF. CDR3 DNA: TGTGCCAGCAGTGAACCCAGGGGGCGTAGGGACGAGCAGTACTTC. The chain is built from TRBV25-1 and TRBJ2-5; 8 positions match TRBD1. The DNA end is a closer match to TRBJ2-7, so the J assignment may be wrong. There are 15 residues in the CDR3. In germline, CDR1 is MGHDK, CDR2 SYGVNS.

This CDR3 is CASSEARAGAVDTQYF. In nucleotides, the CDR3 is TGTGCCAGCAGTGAAGCGAGGGCAGGGGCCGTGGATACGCAGTATTTT. The rearrangement links TRBV2 to TRBJ2-3; D perhaps matches TRBD1 (6 bases). Germline assignment: CDR1 SNHLY and CDR2 FYNNEI. The CDR3 consists of 16 residues. The V gene lost 0 bases and the J gene lost 6 bases, with 16 bases spanning the gap. The whole variable domain, filled in from reference TRBV2 and TRBJ2-3, reads EPEVTQTPSHQVTQMGQEVILRCVPISNHLYFYWYRQILGQKVEFLVSFYNNEISEKSEIFDDQFSVERPDGSNFTLKIRSTKLEDSAMYFCASSEARAGAVDTQYFGPGTRLTVL.

Comments on this clonotype: A much bigger clone sits one base away, suggesting this may be a read error. V usage is TRBV29-1 and J usage is TRBJ2-5; 10 nucleotides agree with TRBD2. J was trimmed by 11 bases and V by 7 bases; bases with no gene match: 13. The CDR3 sequence is 13 residues long. Germline lookup yields CDR1 SQVTM and CDR2 ANQGSEA. The CDR3 region is CSGRLAGVGEQYF. DNA of the CDR3: TGCAGCGGTCGGCTAGCGGGAGTAGGGGAGCAGTACTTC.

The chain recombines TRBV7-2 with TRBJ2-7; a weak D match, TRBD1 (6 bases). Germline CDR1 is SGHTA and CDR2 is FQGNSA. This CDR3 is 14 amino acids long. The V gene lost 4 bases and the J gene lost 4 bases, with 14 bases spanning the gap. In DNA, the CDR3 is TGTGCCAGCAGCTCAGGACAGAGACCATACGAGCAGTACTTC. It codes for CASSSGQRPYEQYF.